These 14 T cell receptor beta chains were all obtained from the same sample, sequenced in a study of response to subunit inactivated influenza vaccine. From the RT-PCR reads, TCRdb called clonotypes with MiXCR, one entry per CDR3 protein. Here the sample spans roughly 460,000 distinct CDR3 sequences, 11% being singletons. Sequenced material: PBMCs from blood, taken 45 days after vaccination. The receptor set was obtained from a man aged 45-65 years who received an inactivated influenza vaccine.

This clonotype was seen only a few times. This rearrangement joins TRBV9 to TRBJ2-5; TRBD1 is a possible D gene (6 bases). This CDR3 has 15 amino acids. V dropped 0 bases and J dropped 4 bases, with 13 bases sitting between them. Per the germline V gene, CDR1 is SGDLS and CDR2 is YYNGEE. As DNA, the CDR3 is TGTGCCAGCAGCGTAGAGGCCAGGGGTTTAGAGACCCAGTACTTC. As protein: CASSVEARGLETQYF.

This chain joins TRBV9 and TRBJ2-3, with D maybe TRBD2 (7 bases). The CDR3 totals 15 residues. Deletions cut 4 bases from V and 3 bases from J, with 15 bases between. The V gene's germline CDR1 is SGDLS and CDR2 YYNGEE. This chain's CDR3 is CASSPRRGQTDTQYF. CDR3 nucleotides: TGTGCCAGCAGCCCCAGGCGGGGGCAAACAGATACGCAGTATTTT.

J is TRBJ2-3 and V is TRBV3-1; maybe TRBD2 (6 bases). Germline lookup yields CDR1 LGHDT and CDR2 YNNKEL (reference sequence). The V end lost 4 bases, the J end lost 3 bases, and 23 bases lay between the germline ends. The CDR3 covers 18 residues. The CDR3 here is CASSPTVPGLMATDTQYF. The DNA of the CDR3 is TGTGCCAGCAGCCCGACCGTTCCAGGACTAATGGCGACAGATACGCAGTATTTT.

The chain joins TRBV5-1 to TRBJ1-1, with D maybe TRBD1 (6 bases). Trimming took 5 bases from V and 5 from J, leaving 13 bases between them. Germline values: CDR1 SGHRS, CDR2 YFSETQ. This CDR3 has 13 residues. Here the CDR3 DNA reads TGCGCCAGCAGTTACAGGGTCGGAACTGAAGCTTTCTTT. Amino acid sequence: CASSYRVGTEAFF. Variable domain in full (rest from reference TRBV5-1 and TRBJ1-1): KAGVTQTPRYLIKTRGQQVTLSCSPISGHRSVSWYQQTPGQGLQFLFEYFSETQRNKGNFPGRFSGRQFSNSRSEMNVSTLELGDSALYLCASSYRVGTEAFFGQGTRLTVV.

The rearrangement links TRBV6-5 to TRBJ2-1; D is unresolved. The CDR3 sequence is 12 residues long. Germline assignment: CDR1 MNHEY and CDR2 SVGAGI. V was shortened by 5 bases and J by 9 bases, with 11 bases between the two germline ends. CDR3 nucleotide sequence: TGTGCCAGCAGTCGTTATTGGGGTGAGCAGTTCTTC. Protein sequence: CASSRYWGEQFF.

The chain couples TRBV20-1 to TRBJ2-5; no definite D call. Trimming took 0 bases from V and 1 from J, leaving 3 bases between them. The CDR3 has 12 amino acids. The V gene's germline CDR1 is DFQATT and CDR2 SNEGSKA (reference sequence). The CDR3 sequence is CSARDLQETQYF. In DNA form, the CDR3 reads TGCAGTGCTAGAGATCTCCAAGAGACCCAGTACTTC.

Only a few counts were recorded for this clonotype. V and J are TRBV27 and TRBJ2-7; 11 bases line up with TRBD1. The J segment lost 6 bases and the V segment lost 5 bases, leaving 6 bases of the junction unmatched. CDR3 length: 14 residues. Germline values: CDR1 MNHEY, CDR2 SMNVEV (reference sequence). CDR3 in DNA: TGTGCCAGCAGTAGGGGGACAGGGGGTCTCGAGCAGTACTTC. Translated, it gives CASSRGTGGLEQYF.

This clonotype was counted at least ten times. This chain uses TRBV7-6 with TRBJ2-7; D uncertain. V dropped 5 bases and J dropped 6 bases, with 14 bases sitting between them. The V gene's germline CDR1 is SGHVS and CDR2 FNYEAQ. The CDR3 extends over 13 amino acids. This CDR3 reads CASSLTESGEQYF. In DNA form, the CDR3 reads TGTGCCAGCAGCCTTACAGAGTCGGGCGAGCAGTACTTC.

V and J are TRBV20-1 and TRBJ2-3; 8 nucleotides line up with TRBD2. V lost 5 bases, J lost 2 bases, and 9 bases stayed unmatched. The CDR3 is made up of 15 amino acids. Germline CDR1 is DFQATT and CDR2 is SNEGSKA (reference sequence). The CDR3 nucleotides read TGCAGTGCTCCCAGGTTAGCGGGGAACACAGATACGCAGTATTTT. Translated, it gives CSAPRLAGNTDTQYF.

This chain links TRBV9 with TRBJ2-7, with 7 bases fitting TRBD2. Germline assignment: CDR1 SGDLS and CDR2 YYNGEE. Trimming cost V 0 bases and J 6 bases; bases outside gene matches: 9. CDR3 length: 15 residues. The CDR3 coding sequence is TGTGCCAGCAGCGTAGGAAGCGGGAACCACCGCGAGCAGTACTTC. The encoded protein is CASSVGSGNHREQYF.

The CDR3 sequence is CASSLGRGRVGELFF. CDR3 in DNA: TGCGCCAGCAGCTTGGGCAGGGGGCGCGTCGGGGAGCTGTTTTTT. The chain joins TRBV5-1 to TRBJ2-2; TRBD1 matches at 8 bases. CDR3 length equals 15 residues. Germline V gene lookup returns CDR1 SGHRS and CDR2 YFSETQ. Trimming at V came to 0 bases and at J to 7 bases, leaving 5 bases not matched to a gene.

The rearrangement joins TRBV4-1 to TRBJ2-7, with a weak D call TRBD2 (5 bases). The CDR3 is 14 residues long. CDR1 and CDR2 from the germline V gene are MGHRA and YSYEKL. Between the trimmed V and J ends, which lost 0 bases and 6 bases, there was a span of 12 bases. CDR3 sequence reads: CASSQEAAASEQYF. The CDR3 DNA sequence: TGCGCCAGCAGCCAAGAAGCGGCTGCCTCCGAGCAGTACTTC.

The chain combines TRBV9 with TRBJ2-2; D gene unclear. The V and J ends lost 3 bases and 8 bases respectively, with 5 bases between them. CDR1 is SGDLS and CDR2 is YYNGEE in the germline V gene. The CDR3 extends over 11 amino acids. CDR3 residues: CASSGGGELFF. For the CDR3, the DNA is TGTGCCAGCAGCGGGGGAGGGGAGCTGTTTTTT.

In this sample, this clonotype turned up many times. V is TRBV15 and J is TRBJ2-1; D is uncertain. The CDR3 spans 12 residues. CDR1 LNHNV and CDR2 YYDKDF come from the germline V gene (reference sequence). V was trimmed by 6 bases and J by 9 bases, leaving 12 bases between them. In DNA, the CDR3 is TGTGCCACCAGTTCTAGGGCCGGTGAGCAGTTCTTC. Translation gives CATSSRAGEQFF.